The next 5 T cell receptor beta chains were all read from a single sample in a study of blood T cell repertoires in COVID-19. The table came from immunoSEQ multiplex PCR; TCRdb's copy has only in-frame clones and leaves some out. Among 250,000 to 350,000 clones listed, around 89% were seen once. The specimen sequenced was PBMCs or T cells enriched from blood (not recorded which). Receptors originate from a woman aged 18-29 years who had recovered from COVID-19.

The chain links TRBV7-9 to TRBJ1-1, with 7 bases identical to TRBD1. Germline trimming cut 5 bases from V and 2 bases from J; bases unmatched to any gene: 5. From germline, CDR1 is SEHNR and CDR2 FQNEAQ (reference sequence). The CDR3 consists of 14 residues. CDR3 sequence reads: CASSEGQSNTEAFF. CDR3 DNA sequence: TGTGCCAGCAGCGAGGGACAGAGTAACACTGAAGCTTTCTTT.

The CDR3 sequence is CAISDQVTNSPLHF. The CDR3, as DNA: TGTGCCATCAGTGATCAGGTTACCAATTCACCCCTCCACTTT. The chain employs TRBV10-3 and TRBJ1-6; no clear D gene. Germline loops: CDR1 ENHRY, CDR2 SYGVKD. This CDR3 has 14 amino acids. The V gene lost 3 bases and the J gene lost 7 bases, with 10 bases spanning the gap.

This rearrangement joins TRBV5-5 to TRBJ2-5; 11 positions agree with TRBD2. The CDR3 covers 17 residues. J lost 2 bases, V lost 1 base, and 7 bases had no gene match. CDR1 and CDR2 (germline): SGHKS, YYEKEE (reference sequence). The CDR3 spells CASSLRSRLAGQETQYF. The CDR3 coding sequence is TGTGCCAGCAGCTTGAGGTCTAGACTAGCGGGACAAGAGACCCAGTACTTC.

The chain combines TRBV5-1 with TRBJ2-7; 8 bases line up with TRBD2. CDR3 length: 17 residues. V trimming: 1 base; J trimming: 0 bases; junction bases outside the gene matches: 9. From germline, CDR1 is SGHRS and CDR2 YFSETQ. Here the CDR3 reads CASSLRRGAPVSYEQYF. The CDR3 DNA reads TGCGCCAGCAGCTTGAGGCGGGGGGCCCCCGTCTCCTACGAGCAGTACTTC.

The chain combines TRBV29-1 with TRBJ1-2, with 7 bases that match TRBD1. Trimming took 6 bases from V and 1 from J; bases not matched to a gene: 2. CDR1 is SQVTM and CDR2 is ANQGSEA in the germline V gene. This CDR3 is 12 amino acids long. The CDR3 DNA is TGCAGCGTCGGACAGGTTAACTATGGCTACACCTTC. This translates into CSVGQVNYGYTF. Variable domain in full (rest from reference TRBV29-1 and TRBJ1-2): SAVISQKPSRDICQRGTSLTIQCQVDSQVTMMFWYRQQPGQSLTLIATANQGSEATYESGFVIDKFPISRPNLTFSTLTVSNMSPEDSSIYLCSVGQVNYGYTFGSGTRLTVV.